This TCR beta chain was recorded in a study of CD8 T cells in Susac syndrome (dated by TCRdb to the late 2010s). About the study as a whole: Repertoire sequencing was used to test whether CD8+ T cell activation and differentiation in Susac syndrome was antigen driven.

The paper's findings and limits, for the study overall: The study acknowledged that relatively few individuals were included in the TCR sequencing and HLA analysis.

RNA was extracted using the RNeasy kit, and roughly 0.5 to 1 ug of the RNA was reverse transcribed with random hexamers. The immunoSEQ multiplex PCR assay, covering 54 Vbeta and 13 Jbeta segments, was used to amplify TCR beta CDR3 regions. PCR amplification bias was corrected using a synthetic template baseline for primer optimization and computational correction. Turning to the authors' computational methods: Only productive sequences were kept, with reads annotated to V, D and J genes according to IMGT and analyzed in immunoSEQ Analyzer. Clonality was calculated as one minus the Shannon entropy normalized by log2 of the number of productive unique sequences. Public and private clones were assessed among the 100 most prevalent clones of each patient and control. Clones were defined as Susac-specific when absent from the healthy and MS cohorts, from about 1,100 published viral clones and from other ImmuneACCESS disease sequences. The public reads were reanalyzed by TCRdb: fastp trimming at Q25, MiXCR alignment, in-frame beta chains only. One record per CDR3 amino acid sequence lists the most common genes and DNA. The V and J calls, along with clone size, are taken from TCRdb and not from the paper's own processing. The sample includes about 210,000 distinct CDR3 sequences, with over 85% observed a single time. The ten largest clones represent 0.08% to 0.11% of the sample.

High-throughput TCR beta sequencing profiled peripheral blood CD8+ and CD4+ T cells from healthy donors, Susac syndrome patients and multiple sclerosis patients. Healthy donors were age- and sex-matched controls. CD8+ TEMRA cells were enriched by FACS, while bulk CD8+ and CD4+ T cells were purified by magnetic negative isolation. Blood was drawn into EDTA tubes, processed within 24 hours, and PBMCs were isolated by density gradient centrifugation. PBMCs destined for TCR sequencing were cryopreserved in liquid nitrogen and later thawed in a 37 °C water bath. The sorted or isolated CD4+, CD8+ and CD8+ TEMRA cells reached a purity of at least 90%. CDR1 SQVTM and CDR2 ANQGSEA were looked up in the germline V gene. At the junction V is shortened by 8 bases and J by 4 bases, with 10 bases in between. Measured from the cysteine to the phenylalanine, the CDR3 is 11 residues long. Only the CDR3 DNA stays, 33 bases, in frame from base 1.

Concerning this clonotype itself: Its cognate antigen has yet to be identified. The record has no base qualities; no much larger clone is one base away.

Here the chain combines TRBV29-1 and TRBJ2-3; the D gene cannot be resolved reliably. The source of this sequence is a human donor in good health. Input material: CD4+ T cells from PBMCs. CDR3 protein: CSPSRSDTQYF. The nucleotides read TGCAGCCCTTCCCGGTCAGATACGCAGTATTTT.